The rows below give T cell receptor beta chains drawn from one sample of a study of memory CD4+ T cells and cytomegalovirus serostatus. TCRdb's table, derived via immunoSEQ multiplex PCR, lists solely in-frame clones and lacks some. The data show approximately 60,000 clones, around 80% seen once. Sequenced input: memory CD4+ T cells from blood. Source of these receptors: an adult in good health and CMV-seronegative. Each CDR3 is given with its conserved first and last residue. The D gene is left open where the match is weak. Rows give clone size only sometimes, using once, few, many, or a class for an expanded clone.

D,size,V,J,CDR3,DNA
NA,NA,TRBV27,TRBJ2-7,CASSKSGTLEGQYF,TGTGCCAGCAGTAAATCCGGGACACTAGAGGGGCAGTACTTC
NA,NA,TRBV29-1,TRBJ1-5,CSVRGGNQPQHF,TGCAGCGTCCGGGGGGGTAATCAGCCCCAGCATTTT
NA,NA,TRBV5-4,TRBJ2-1,CASSVGSVDNEQFF,TGTGCCAGCAGCGTAGGATCAGTAGACAATGAGCAGTTCTTC
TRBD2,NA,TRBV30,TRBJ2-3,CAWNSGRRVDTQYF,TGTGCCTGGAATAGCGGGAGGAGGGTAGATACGCAGTATTTT
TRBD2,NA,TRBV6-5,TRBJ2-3,CASSWGTTPGDTQYF,TGTGCCAGCAGTTGGGGGACTACCCCCGGTGATACGCAGTATTTT
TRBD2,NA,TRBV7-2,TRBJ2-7,CASSSIAGITYEQYF,TGTGCCAGCAGCTCCATAGCGGGTATTACCTACGAGCAGTACTTC
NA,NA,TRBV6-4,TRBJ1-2,CASSELWGAGGYTF,TGTGCCAGCAGTGAACTATGGGGGGCAGGTGGCTACACCTTC
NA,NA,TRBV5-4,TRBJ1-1,CASSSPTPNTEAFF,TGTGCCAGCAGCTCACCTACACCCAACACTGAAGCTTTCTTT
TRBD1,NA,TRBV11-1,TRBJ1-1,CASSPRGRGNTEAFF,TGTGCCAGCAGCCCTAGGGGGCGGGGAAACACTGAAGCTTTCTTT
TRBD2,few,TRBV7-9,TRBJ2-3,CASSSRRLAGGTDTQYF,TGTGCCAGCAGCTCCCGTCGACTAGCGGGAGGCACAGATACGCAGTATTTT
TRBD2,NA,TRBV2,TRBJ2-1,CASSVNGLAGASGEQFF,TGTGCCAGCAGTGTCAATGGACTAGCGGGGGCTTCAGGAGAGCAGTTCTTC
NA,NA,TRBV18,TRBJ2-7,CASSPPTGTYEQYF,TGTGCCAGCTCACCACCGACGGGAACCTACGAGCAGTACTTC
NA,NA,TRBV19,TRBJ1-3,CASRDHPGVWAGNTIYF,TGTGCCAGTAGAGACCACCCAGGGGTTTGGGCTGGAAACACCATATATTTT
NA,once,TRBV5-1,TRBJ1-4,CASSVKQAFNEKLFF,TGCGCCAGCAGCGTAAAACAGGCGTTTAATGAAAAACTGTTTTTT
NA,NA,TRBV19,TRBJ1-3,CASTESGAVGNTIYF,TGTGCCAGTACCGAATCAGGGGCCGTCGGAAACACCATATATTTT
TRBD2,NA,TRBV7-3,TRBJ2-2,CASSLMLAGATNTGELFF,TGTGCCAGCAGCTTAATGCTAGCGGGAGCGACGAACACCGGGGAGCTGTTTTTT
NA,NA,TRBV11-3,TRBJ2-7,CASSRKPGHEQYF,TGTGCCAGCAGCAGGAAACCCGGGCACGAGCAGTACTTC
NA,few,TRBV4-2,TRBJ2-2,CASSQEKGGGIDTGELFF,TGTGCCAGCAGCCAAGAGAAAGGAGGGGGCATCGACACCGGGGAGCTGTTTTTT
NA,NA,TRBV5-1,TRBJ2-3,CASSLATASTDTQYF,TGCGCCAGCAGCTTGGCTACAGCTAGCACAGATACGCAGTATTTT
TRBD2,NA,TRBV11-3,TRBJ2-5,CASSPPGLAGQETQYF,TGTGCCAGCAGCCCTCCGGGACTAGCGGGACAAGAGACCCAGTACTTC
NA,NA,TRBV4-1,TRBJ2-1,CASSPGLLNEQFF,TGCGCCAGCAGCCCCGGACTCCTCAATGAGCAGTTCTTC
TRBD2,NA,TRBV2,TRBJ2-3,CASSETTSFFADTQYF,TGTGCCAGCAGTGAGACGACTAGCTTCTTCGCAGATACGCAGTATTTT
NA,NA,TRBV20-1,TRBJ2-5,CSASVAETQYF,TGCAGTGCTAGCGTAGCGGAGACCCAGTACTTC
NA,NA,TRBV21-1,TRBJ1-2,CASSNKPADYGYTF,TGTGCCAGCAGCAACAAACCGGCTGACTATGGCTACACCTTC
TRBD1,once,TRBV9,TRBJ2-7,CASSKGQGAAYEQYF,TGTGCCAGCAGCAAGGGACAGGGGGCCGCCTACGAGCAGTACTTC
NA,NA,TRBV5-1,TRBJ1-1,CASSSRGGGTNTEAFF,TGCGCCAGCAGCTCAAGGGGGGGAGGTACGAACACTGAAGCTTTCTTT
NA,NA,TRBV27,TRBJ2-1,CASSRTPNYYNEQFF,TGTGCCAGCAGTCGGACACCGAATTATTACAATGAGCAGTTCTTC
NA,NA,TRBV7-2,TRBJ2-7,CASGRKNYEQYF,TGTGCCAGCGGACGGAAGAACTACGAGCAGTACTTC
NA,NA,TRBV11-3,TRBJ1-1,CASSGGERRMNTEAFF,TGTGCCAGCAGCGGCGGCGAGCGCAGGATGAACACTGAAGCTTTCTTT
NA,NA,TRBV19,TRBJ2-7,CASNKQGAVRGEQYF,TGTGCCAGTAATAAACAGGGTGCGGTGCGGGGCGAGCAGTACTTC
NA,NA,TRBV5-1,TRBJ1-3,CASSPDSSVSGNTIYF,TGCGCCAGCAGCCCGGACAGCTCAGTCTCTGGAAACACCATATATTTT
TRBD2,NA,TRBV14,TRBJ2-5,CASSQQTSGATQYF,TGTGCCAGCAGCCAACAGACTAGCGGGGCGACCCAGTACTTC
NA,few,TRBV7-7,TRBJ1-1,CASSISENTEAFF,TGTGCTAGCAGCATATCAGAGAACACTGAAGCTTTCTTT
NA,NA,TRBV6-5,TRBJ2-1,CASSYLSRGADNEQFF,TGTGCCAGCAGTTACCTTTCGCGGGGCGCGGACAATGAGCAGTTCTTC
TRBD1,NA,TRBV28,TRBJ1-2,CASSPDRGYGYTF,TGTGCCAGCAGTCCAGACAGGGGTTATGGCTACACCTTC
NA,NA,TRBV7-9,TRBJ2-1,CASSLDLGQFF,TGTGCCAGCAGCCTAGATCTTGGGCAGTTCTTC
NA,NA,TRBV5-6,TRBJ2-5,CASSSRRGRNQETQYF,TGTGCCAGCAGCTCTAGAAGGGGCAGGAACCAAGAGACCCAGTACTTC
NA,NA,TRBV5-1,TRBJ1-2,CASSLDGAGAVLDYGYTF,TGCGCCAGCAGCTTGGATGGGGCAGGGGCGGTCCTGGACTATGGCTACACCTTC
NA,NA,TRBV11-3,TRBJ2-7,CASSSFGPPYEQYF,TGTGCCAGCAGCTCCTTTGGGCCCCCCTACGAGCAGTACTTC
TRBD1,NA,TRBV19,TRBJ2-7,CASSPGTGRSYEQYF,TGTGCCAGTAGCCCCGGGACAGGACGATCATACGAGCAGTACTTC
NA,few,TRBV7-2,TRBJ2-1,CASSPTGIEQFF,TGTGCCAGCAGCCCAACTGGGATTGAGCAGTTCTTC
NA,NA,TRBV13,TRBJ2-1,CASSLSDGIVSYNEQFF,TGTGCCAGCAGCTTATCGGACGGGATCGTCTCCTACAATGAGCAGTTCTTC
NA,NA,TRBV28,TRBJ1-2,CASSLTGNYGYTF,TGTGCCAGCAGTCTAACAGGAAACTATGGCTACACCTTC
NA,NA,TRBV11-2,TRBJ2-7,CASSLNQGGPYEQYF,TGTGCCAGCAGCTTAAATCAGGGCGGACCCTACGAGCAGTACTTC
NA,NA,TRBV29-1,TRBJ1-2,CSVEVPYTF,TGCAGCGTTGAAGTCCCCTACACCTTC
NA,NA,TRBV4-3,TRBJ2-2,CASSQSNTGELFF,TGCGCCAGCAGCCAATCGAACACCGGGGAGCTGTTTTTT